This TCR beta chain emerged from a study of blood T cells in healthy people across ages. Whole-study context: When template switching was applied, about one barcoded beta molecule was captured per two T cells. Study-wide findings and caveats: There were more naive CD4+ cells and higher diversity in long-lived donors than in aged donors.

With 1 base removed from V and 1 base from J, the gap between germline ends came to 5 bases. From germline, CDR1 is SGHDN and CDR2 FVKESK. The CDR3 is 13 residues long. Ten or more counts support this clonotype. The antigen remains undetermined. They isolated at least 6.5 million PBMCs from each sample. PCR was performed a second time for about 6 to 12 cycles using a sample-barcoded 5' primer and a J-beta primer mix. MiXCR, run by TCRdb on the 5' RACE reads, gives a single entry per CDR3 protein. This table has fewer than 800,000 distinct CDR3 sequences, 32% appearing once. The chain uses TRBV14 and TRBJ2-7; D not certain. The source material was blood. This clonotype was sampled from a woman aged 80 or over in good health. In DNA, the CDR3 is TGTGCCAGCAGCCAAGTAGCTTCCTACGAGCAGTACTTC. It encodes CASSQVASYEQYF.